This is a list of T cell receptor beta chains from one sample in a study of beta chain features in type 1 diabetes. Libraries were prepared by immunoSEQ multiplex PCR; TCRdb keeps only in-frame clonotypes and omits some of them. Found here are about 400,000 clones, around 12% of them singletons; the top ten hold more than 0.015%. Sequenced material: naive CD4+ T cells from blood. These receptors all come from a young man in good health. Both conserved end residues are part of each CDR3. Clone sizes are given selectively: once, few, many, or a class where the clone is expanded.

V gene	clone size	CDR3 protein
TRBV4-3	few	CASSQERAGLSYEQYF
TRBV4-2	-	CASSQQQGPTEAFF
TRBV5-1	-	CASSPVTDSTQYF
TRBV2	few	CASSVQGTEQYF
TRBV19	-	CASGAGLSSYNEQFF
TRBV7-6	-	CASSPKAGGLTGELFF
TRBV5-1	-	CASSFSETQYF
TRBV7-3	-	CASSLGSRRQPQHF
TRBV9	-	CASSLSAGIAYEQYF
TRBV5-4	few	CASSLARGNTEAFF
TRBV28	-	CASSRPVGTQYF
TRBV4-1	few	CASSPSRRGSYTGELFF
TRBV6-5	few	CASTPGADSPLHF
TRBV18	few	CASSPPSNEQFF
TRBV5-1	-	CASSAGQPNTEAFF
TRBV7-6	-	CASSKLSGQGNQPQHF
TRBV9	few	CASTPTGQRTSGASSTDTQYF
TRBV28	few	CASSNYRRGSSYEQYF
TRBV4-2	-	CASSQDSGRSSPYNEQFF
TRBV5-1	-	CASSLGTGQVYEQYF
TRBV30	few	CAWRTGTGGDQPQHF
TRBV19	few	CASSLTGATGELFF
TRBV29-1	-	CSVEQSGSSYEQYF
TRBV28	few	CASSLGQEYEQYF
TRBV28	-	CASSSTGTSGLNIQYF
TRBV15	few	CATSARTGINQPQHF
TRBV5-1	-	CASSPGTGGPNYGYTF